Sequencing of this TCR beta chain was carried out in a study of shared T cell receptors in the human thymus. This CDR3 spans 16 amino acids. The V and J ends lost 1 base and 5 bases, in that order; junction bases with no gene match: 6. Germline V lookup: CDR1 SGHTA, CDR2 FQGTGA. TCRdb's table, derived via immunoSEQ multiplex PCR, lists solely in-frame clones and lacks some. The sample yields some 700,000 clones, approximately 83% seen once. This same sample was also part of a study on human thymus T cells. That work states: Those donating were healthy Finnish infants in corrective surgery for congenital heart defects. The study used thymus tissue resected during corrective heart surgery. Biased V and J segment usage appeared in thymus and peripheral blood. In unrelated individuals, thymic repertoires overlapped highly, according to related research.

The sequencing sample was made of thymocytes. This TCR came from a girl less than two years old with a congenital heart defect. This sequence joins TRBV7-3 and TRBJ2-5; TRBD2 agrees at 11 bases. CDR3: CASSLIGTSGPETQYF. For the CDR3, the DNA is TGTGCCAGCAGCTTAATTGGGACTAGCGGTCCGGAGACCCAGTACTTC.